The clone carrying this T cell receptor (beta chain) was picked up one time. Its antigen is unknown. Being one base from a much bigger clone, this may be a read error. The sample comes from a study of T cells in Graves' hyperthyroidism and ophthalmopathy. Study at large: Specimen type is peripheral blood, collected at initial diagnosis prior to any treatment.

Regarding the study as a whole: Most expanded thyroid clonotypes above 0.001 recurred in blood.

The CDR3 sequence is 14 residues long. CDR1 PRHDT and CDR2 FYEKMQ come from the germline V gene (reference sequence). RNA transcripts yielded amplified TCR beta CDR3 regions. During a first-round RT-PCR of the TCR CDR3, the HTBI primer set was used. One entry per CDR3 protein results from TCRdb running MiXCR on the multiplex PCR reads. Of a few hundred thousand distinct CDR3 sequences listed, roughly 14% are singletons. The sequence came from a woman aged 25 to 39 with Graves' hyperthyroidism that later progressed to Graves' ophthalmopathy. The chain links TRBV13 to TRBJ2-1, with D perhaps matching TRBD1 or TRBD2 (5 bases each). The source material was blood. In DNA form, the CDR3 reads TGTGCCAGCAGCGGGGGTTTCGAGTACAGTGAGCAGTTCTTC. It yields the protein CASSGGFEYSEQFF.